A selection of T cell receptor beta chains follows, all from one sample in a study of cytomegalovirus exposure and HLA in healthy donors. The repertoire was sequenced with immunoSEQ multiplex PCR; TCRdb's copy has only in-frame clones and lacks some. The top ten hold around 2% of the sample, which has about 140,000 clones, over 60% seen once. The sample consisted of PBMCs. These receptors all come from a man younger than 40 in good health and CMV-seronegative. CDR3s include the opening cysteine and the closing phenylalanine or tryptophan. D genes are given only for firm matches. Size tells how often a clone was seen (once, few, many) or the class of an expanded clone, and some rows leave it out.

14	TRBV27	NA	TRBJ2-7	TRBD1	CASRIPGQIYEQYF	TGTGCCAGCAGGATACCGGGACAGATATACGAGCAGTACTTC
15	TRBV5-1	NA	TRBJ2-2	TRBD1	CASSLRTGWTGELFF	TGCGCCAGCAGCTTAAGGACAGGGTGGACCGGGGAGCTGTTTTTT
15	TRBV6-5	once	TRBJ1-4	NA	CASRESGATNEKLFF	TGTGCCAGCCGAGAGAGCGGGGCAACTAATGAAAAACTGTTTTTT
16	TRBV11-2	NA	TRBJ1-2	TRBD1	CASSPRTGEGSYGYTF	TGTGCCAGCAGCCCGAGGACAGGGGAAGGGTCCTATGGCTACACCTTC
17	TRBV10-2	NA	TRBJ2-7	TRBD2	CASSESPTSGRAYEQYF	TGCGCCAGCAGTGAGTCCCCGACTAGCGGGAGGGCCTACGAGCAGTACTTC
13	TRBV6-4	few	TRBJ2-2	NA	CASSERDTGELFF	TGTGCCAGCAGTGAGCGGGACACCGGGGAGCTGTTTTTT
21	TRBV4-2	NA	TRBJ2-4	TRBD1	CASSQDPLGQGNILAKNIQYF	TGTGCCAGCAGCCAAGATCCGTTGGGACAGGGGAATATTCTAGCCAAAAACATTCAGTACTTC
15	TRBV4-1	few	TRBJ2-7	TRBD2	CASSAPTSGSYEQYF	TGCGCCAGCAGCGCGCCCACTAGCGGGAGTTACGAGCAGTACTTC
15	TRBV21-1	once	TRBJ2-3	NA	CASSKTSGSPDTQYF	TGTGCCAGCAGTAAGACTAGCGGGAGTCCAGATACGCAGTATTTT
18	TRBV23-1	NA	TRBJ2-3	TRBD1	CASSYTGTGLKSTDTQYF	TGCGCCAGCAGTTATACCGGGACAGGGTTAAAATCCACAGATACGCAGTATTTT
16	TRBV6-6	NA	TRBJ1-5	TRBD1	CASRPPDRAWNQPQHF	TGTGCCAGCAGACCCCCGGACAGGGCCTGGAATCAGCCCCAGCATTTT
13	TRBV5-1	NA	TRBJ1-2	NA	CASSLSTNYGYTF	TGCGCCAGCAGCCTATCCACTAACTATGGCTACACCTTC
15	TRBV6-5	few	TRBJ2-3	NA	CASSYGDSSTDTQYF	TGTGCCAGCAGTTACGGGGACTCTAGCACAGATACGCAGTATTTT
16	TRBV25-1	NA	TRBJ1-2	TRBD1	CASSEWGQGAINGYTF	TGTGCCAGCAGTGAATGGGGACAGGGGGCAATCAATGGCTACACCTTC
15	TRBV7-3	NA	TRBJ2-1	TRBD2	CASSAGTSGANEQFF	TGTGCCAGCAGCGCTGGGACTAGCGGAGCCAATGAGCAGTTCTTC
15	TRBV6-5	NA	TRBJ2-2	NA	CASSYSAGDTGELFF	TGTGCCAGCAGTTACTCGGCTGGAGACACCGGGGAGCTGTTTTTT
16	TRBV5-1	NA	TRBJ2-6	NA	CASSRDGLSGANVLTF	TGCGCCAGCAGCCGCGACGGACTCTCTGGGGCCAACGTCCTGACTTTC
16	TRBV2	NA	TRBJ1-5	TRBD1	CASSERGLKVHQPQHF	TGTGCCAGCAGTGAGAGGGGGCTGAAGGTCCATCAGCCCCAGCATTTT
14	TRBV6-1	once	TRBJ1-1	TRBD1	CASSAARDRFEAFF	TGTGCCAGCAGTGCAGCCCGGGACAGGTTTGAAGCTTTCTTT
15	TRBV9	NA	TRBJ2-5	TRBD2	CASSVGPAGDETQYF	TGTGCCAGCAGCGTAGGTCCAGCGGGAGACGAGACCCAGTACTTC
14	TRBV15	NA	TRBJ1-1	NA	CATSSNREGAEAFF	TGTGCCACCAGCTCAAACAGGGAGGGAGCTGAAGCTTTCTTT
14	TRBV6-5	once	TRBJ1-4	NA	CASSPLTGGEKLFF	TGTGCCAGCAGTCCCTTGACAGGTGGTGAAAAACTGTTTTTT
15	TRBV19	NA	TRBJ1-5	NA	CASSIGQGSNQPQHF	TGTGCCAGTAGTATCGGGCAGGGAAGCAATCAGCCCCAGCATTTT
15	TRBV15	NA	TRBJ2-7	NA	CATSRGTDISYEQYF	TGTGCCACCAGCAGAGGAACGGACATTTCCTACGAGCAGTACTTC
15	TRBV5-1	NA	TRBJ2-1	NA	CASSLDYSSYNEQFF	TGCGCCAGCAGCTTGGACTATAGTTCCTACAATGAGCAGTTCTTC
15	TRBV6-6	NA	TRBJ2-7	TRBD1	CASSYGRTGSLEQYF	TGTGCCAGCAGTTACGGCAGGACAGGGAGTCTCGAGCAGTACTTC
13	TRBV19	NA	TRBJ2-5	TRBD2	CASRTGLFGTQYF	TGTGCCAGTAGAACGGGACTATTCGGGACCCAGTACTTC
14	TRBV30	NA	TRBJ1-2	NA	CAWSVAGRDYGYTF	TGTGCCTGGAGTGTTGCGGGACGCGACTATGGCTACACCTTC
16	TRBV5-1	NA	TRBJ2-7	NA	CASSLGRQGSSYEQYF	TGCGCCAGCAGCTTGGGTCGGCAGGGGAGCTCCTACGAGCAGTACTTC
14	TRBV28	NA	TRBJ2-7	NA	CASRSGTFTYEQYF	TGTGCCAGCCGTAGCGGCACCTTTACCTACGAGCAGTACTTC
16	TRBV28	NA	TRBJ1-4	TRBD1	CASSAPPGQINEKLFF	TGTGCCAGCAGTGCCCCCCCGGGACAGATTAATGAAAAACTGTTTTTT
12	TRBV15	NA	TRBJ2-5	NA	CATSRDGETQYF	TGTGCCACCAGCCGGGATGGGGAGACCCAGTACTTC
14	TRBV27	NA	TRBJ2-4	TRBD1	CASSPRGAKNIQYF	TGTGCCAGCAGCCCCAGGGGGGCCAAAAACATTCAGTACTTC
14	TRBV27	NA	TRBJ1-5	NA	CASSPRVGNQPQHF	TGTGCCAGCAGTCCTAGAGTTGGCAATCAGCCCCAGCATTTT
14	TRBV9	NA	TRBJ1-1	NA	CASSVAIMNTEAFF	TGTGCCAGCAGCGTAGCCATCATGAACACTGAAGCTTTCTTT
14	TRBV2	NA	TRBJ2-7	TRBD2	CASRPTSGMHEQYF	TGTGCCAGCAGACCGACTAGCGGGATGCACGAGCAGTACTTC
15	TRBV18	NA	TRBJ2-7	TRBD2	CASSPLAGDTYEQYF	TGTGCCAGCTCGCCACTAGCGGGAGACACCTACGAGCAGTACTTC
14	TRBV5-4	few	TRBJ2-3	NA	CASSEAGNTDTQYF	TGTGCCAGCAGTGAGGCAGGGAATACGGATACGCAGTATTTT
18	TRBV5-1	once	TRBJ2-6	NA	CASSQDRWLKSGANVLTF	TGCGCCAGCAGCCAGGACAGATGGCTAAAATCTGGGGCCAACGTCCTGACTTTC
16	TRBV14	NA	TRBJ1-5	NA	CASPKRSGESNQPQHF	TGTGCCAGCCCAAAGCGGAGCGGGGAAAGCAATCAGCCCCAGCATTTT
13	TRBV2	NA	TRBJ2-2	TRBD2	CASHSGSLGELFF	TGTGCCAGCCATAGCGGGAGCCTCGGGGAGCTGTTTTTT
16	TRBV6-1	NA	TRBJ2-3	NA	CASSEAGTSFADTQYF	TGTGCCAGCAGTGAAGCGGGGACTTCCTTTGCAGATACGCAGTATTTT
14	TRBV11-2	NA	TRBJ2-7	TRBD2	CASSLDPSGSEQYF	TGTGCCAGCAGCTTAGATCCTAGCGGGAGCGAGCAGTACTTC
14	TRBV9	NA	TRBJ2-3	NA	CASSAGTTADTQYF	TGTGCCAGCAGCGCCGGGACAACCGCAGATACGCAGTATTTT
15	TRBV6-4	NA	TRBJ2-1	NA	CASSDSSQGGNEQFF	TGTGCCAGCAGTGACTCAAGTCAGGGGGGCAATGAGCAGTTCTTC
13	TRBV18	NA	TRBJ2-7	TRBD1	CASLRQGAREQYF	TGTGCCAGCCTTCGACAGGGGGCGCGGGAGCAGTACTTC
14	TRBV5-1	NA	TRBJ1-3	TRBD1	CASSWGDRGNTIYF	TGCGCCAGCAGCTGGGGGGACAGAGGAAACACCATATATTTT
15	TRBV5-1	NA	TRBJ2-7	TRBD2	CASSLVAGGTYEQYF	TGCGCCAGCAGCTTGGTAGCGGGAGGGACCTACGAGCAGTACTTC
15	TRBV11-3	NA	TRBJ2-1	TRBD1	CASSLTGDSYNEQFF	TGTGCCAGCAGTCTAACAGGGGATTCCTACAATGAGCAGTTCTTC
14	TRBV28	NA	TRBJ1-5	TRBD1	CASRRQGDNQPQHF	TGTGCCAGCAGGAGACAGGGGGATAATCAGCCCCAGCATTTT
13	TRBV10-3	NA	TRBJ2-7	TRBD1	CAIGTGSSYEQYF	TGTGCCATCGGGACAGGGAGCTCCTACGAGCAGTACTTC
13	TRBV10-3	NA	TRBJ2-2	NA	CATRQTDTGELFF	TGTGCCACCCGACAGACGGACACCGGGGAGCTGTTTTTT
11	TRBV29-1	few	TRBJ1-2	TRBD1	CSDGQGYGYTF	TGCAGCGACGGACAGGGGTATGGCTACACCTTC
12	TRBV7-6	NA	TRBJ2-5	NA	CASSLGRGTQYF	TGTGCCAGCAGCTTAGGCAGAGGAACCCAGTACTTC
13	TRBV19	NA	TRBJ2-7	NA	CASSIQGVHEQYF	TGTGCCAGTAGTATACAAGGGGTTCACGAGCAGTACTTC
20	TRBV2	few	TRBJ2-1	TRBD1	CASSEPGTGHINRPLHEQFF	TGTGCCAGCAGTGAACCCGGGACAGGGCACATCAATCGCCCATTACATGAGCAGTTCTTC
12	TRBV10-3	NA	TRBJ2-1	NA	CAISESRNEQFF	TGTGCCATCAGTGAGTCACGGAATGAGCAGTTCTTC